The 13 T cell receptor beta chains reported below all come from one sample, sequenced in a study of blood T cell repertoires in COVID-19. Some clones are missing from TCRdb's copy, which holds only in-frame ones; the method was immunoSEQ multiplex PCR. The table lists 450,000 to 500,000 clones, approximately 91% of them singletons. Sequenced input: PBMCs or T cells enriched from blood (not recorded which). The origin of the receptors is a woman between 55 and 75 years old who had recovered from COVID-19.

DNA for the CDR3: TGTGCCAGCAGTCGGGACAGAGGCCAGGGTGGCTACACCTTC. It codes for CASSRDRGQGGYTF. The V gene is TRBV14, the J gene TRBJ1-2; 7 bases match TRBD1. Looked up from germline, CDR1 is SGHDN and CDR2 is FVKESK. The CDR3 is made up of 14 amino acids. The V segment lost 6 bases and the J segment 7 bases; nucleotides outside the gene matches: 11.

This chain connects TRBV19 to TRBJ1-5; 7 bases are a match to TRBD1. Trimming cost V 6 bases and J 3 bases; bases outside gene matches: 5. CDR1 LNHDA and CDR2 SQIVND come from the germline V gene (reference sequence). CDR3 length equals 14 residues. The DNA of the CDR3 is TGTGCCAGTAGCCCGGGACAGCTCAATCAGCCCCAGCATTTT. Protein product: CASSPGQLNQPQHF.

The chain carries TRBV5-4 and TRBJ1-2; a weak D match, TRBD1 (5 bases). This CDR3 has 13 residues. Germline-derived CDR1 and CDR2 are SGHNT and YYREEE (reference sequence). V was clipped by 7 bases and J by 6 bases, with 16 bases between them. The CDR3 nucleotides are TGTGCCAGCCTCCCGGGGGGGGGTGATGGCTACACCTTC. It codes for CASLPGGGDGYTF.

The chain carries TRBV6-1 and TRBJ1-5; maybe TRBD1 (6 bases). Trimming took 0 bases from V and 3 from J, leaving 18 bases between them. The CDR3 spans 18 residues. The germline gives CDR1 MNHNS, CDR2 SASEGT. Here the CDR3 DNA reads TGTGCCAGCAGTGAAGCCCGACAGGTATCCGGGTACAATCAGCCCCAGCATTTT. Translation: CASSEARQVSGYNQPQHF.

The J gene is TRBJ2-7, the V gene TRBV7-9; D is possibly TRBD1 (6 bases). The CDR3 consists of 13 residues. Germline loops: CDR1 SEHNR, CDR2 FQNEAQ (reference sequence). V lost 5 bases and J 2 bases, leaving 10 bases between the germline ends. CDR3 sequence reads: CASSGGQTYEQYF. DNA for the CDR3: TGTGCCAGCAGCGGAGGACAGACCTACGAGCAGTACTTC.

This clone was detected a few times. The rearrangement uses TRBV24-1 and TRBJ1-2, with D perhaps TRBD1 (6 bases). Deletions cut 2 bases from V and 1 base from J, with 10 bases between. The CDR3 has 15 residues. Germline CDR1 KGHDR, CDR2 SFDVKD. Here the CDR3 DNA reads TGTGCCACCAGTGATTCACGGACAGTTAACTATGGCTACACCTTC. It encodes CATSDSRTVNYGYTF.

The V gene is TRBV30, the J gene TRBJ1-5; weak D call: TRBD1 (5 bases). V was pared by 0 bases and J by 1 base, with 13 bases between. CDR3 length equals 16 residues. Germline V gene lookup returns CDR1 GTSNPN and CDR2 SVGIG (reference sequence). The CDR3 is CAWSVRGVRSNQPQHF. The CDR3 DNA follows: TGTGCCTGGAGTGTACGGGGGGTACGAAGCAATCAGCCCCAGCATTTT. Full variable domain (outside the CDR3, taken from reference TRBV30 and TRBJ1-5): SQTIHQWPATLVQPVGSPLSLECTVEGTSNPNLYWYRQAAGRGLQLLFYSVGIGQISSEVPQNLSASRPQDRQFILSSKKLLLSDSGFYLCAWSVRGVRSNQPQHFGDGTRLSIL.

The chain is built from TRBV2 and TRBJ2-5, with D maybe TRBD2 (5 bases). V was shortened by 7 bases and J by 5 bases, with 14 bases between the two germline ends. The CDR3 extends over 13 amino acids. Looked up from germline, CDR1 is SNHLY and CDR2 is FYNNEI. The CDR3 DNA is TGTGCCAGCAAGAGGGTAGGAGGTGAGACCCAGTACTTC. Translating gives CASKRVGGETQYF.

The CDR3 reads CASSLDFGEGLGYTF. In DNA, the CDR3 is TGTGCCAGCAGCTTAGATTTCGGGGAGGGTTTGGGCTACACCTTC. This chain links TRBV7-2 with TRBJ1-2; D is ambiguous. Germline CDR1 is SGHTA and CDR2 is FQGNSA. The CDR3 covers 15 residues. Trimming shortened V by 1 base and J by 8 bases, and 17 bases separated the two germline ends.

This chain uses TRBV3-1 (or the pseudogene TRBV3-2) with TRBJ2-7; 8 bases align to TRBD1. The V and J ends lost 4 bases and 2 bases, in that order; junction bases with no gene match: 4. Germline V gene lookup returns CDR1 LGHDT and CDR2 YNNKEL (reference sequence). The CDR3 length is 14 residues. The CDR3 nucleotides are TGTGCCAGCAGCCTTCAGGGGGCGACCTACGAGCAGTACTTC. It yields the protein CASSLQGATYEQYF.

The chain joins TRBV30 to TRBJ1-1; TRBD1 matches at 9 bases. V lost 5 bases, J lost 5 bases, and 18 bases stayed unmatched. This CDR3 contains 17 residues. The germline CDR1 and CDR2 sequences are GTSNPN and SVGIG (reference sequence). The CDR3 nucleotides read TGTGCCTGGGGGGGCAAATCGGGACAGGGAAGGGGAACTGAAGCTTTCTTT. Translated, it gives CAWGGKSGQGRGTEAFF.

This clone was recorded once. The chain links TRBV5-1 to TRBJ2-1; D is perhaps TRBD2 (7 bases). CDR1 and CDR2 (germline): SGHRS, YFSETQ. The V gene lost 0 bases and the J gene lost 9 bases, with 13 bases spanning the gap. The CDR3 sequence is 14 residues long. This CDR3 is CASSLDRAGAEQFF. The CDR3 nucleotides read TGCGCCAGCAGCTTGGACAGGGCGGGGGCTGAGCAGTTCTTC.

V usage is TRBV6-4 and J usage is TRBJ2-1, with TRBD1 matching over 7 bases. V lost 6 bases and J lost 6; bases outside the gene matches: 8. The CDR3 runs to 14 residues. The germline gives CDR1 MRHNA, CDR2 SNTAGT. The CDR3 here is CASRTGASGNEQFF. In DNA, the CDR3 is TGTGCCAGCAGAACAGGGGCGAGTGGCAATGAGCAGTTCTTC.